The source of this TCR beta chain is a study of vaccination and CD4 T cells after COVID-19. Findings and limits, study-wide: Spike mono-reactivity was found in 304 of the 307 vaccine-specific clones identified in convalescent patients.

This clonotype was detected only a few times. The antigen is undetermined. TCRdb used MiXCR to reprocess the PCR reads, holding one entry per CDR3 protein. The sample shows 15,000 or so distinct CDR3 sequences, over 65% of them seen only once. This TCR derives from a human donor who had recovered from COVID-19. Source: CD4+ T cells from blood, taken after SARS-CoV-2 vaccination.

CDR3 residues: CASRVKDGGYTIYF. CDR3 DNA sequence: TGTGCCAGCAGAGTAAAGGATGGGGGATACACCATATATTTT. This chain connects TRBV28 to TRBJ1-3; D may be TRBD1 (5 bases). Germline CDR1 and CDR2: MDHEN and SYDVKM. The CDR3 is 14 residues long. Trimming stripped 6 bases from V and 8 bases from J, with 17 bases between. The whole variable domain, remainder taken from reference TRBV28 and TRBJ1-3, is DVKVTQSSRYLVKRTGEKVFLECVQDMDHENMFWYRQDPGLGLRLIYFSYDVKMKEKGDIPEGYSVSREKKERFSLILESASTNQTSMYLCASRVKDGGYTIYFGEGSWLTVV.